This is a list of T cell receptor beta chains from one sample in a study of T cell repertoires in cytomegalovirus infection. The antigens these receptors bind are not known. TCRdb reprocessed the reads with MiXCR, giving one entry per CDR3 protein. The sample yields roughly 920,000 distinct CDR3 sequences, approximately 30% seen once. The specimen was cultured CD8+ T cells from PBMCs, collected from culture after CMV antigen stimulation. All receptors derive from a human donor in good health (CMV status not recorded). Some clones in this sample may be carry-over from other donors' samples. Both conserved end residues are part of each CDR3. The D gene is left open where the match is weak. Clone size is not always given. Where it is, it says once, few, many or a class for expanded clones.

>NA|NA|TRBV2|TRBJ1-1
TGTGCCAGCAGTGATACCAGGGGCTACACTGGAGCTTTCTTT
CASSDTRGYTGAFF
>NA|NA|TRBV7-6|TRBJ1-1
TGTGCCGGCGGACCCCGCACCGAAGCTTTCTTT
CAGGPRTEAFF
>NA|NA|TRBV7-9|TRBJ1-1
TGTGCCAGCAGCTTAGGGTGGACGGCAATGGTAGTGAACACTGAAGCTTTCTTT
CASSLGWTAMVVNTEAFF
>NA|NA|TRBV3-1|TRBJ2-1
TGTGCCAGCAGCCAAGATACAGGGTTCTACAATGAGCAGTTCTTC
CASSQDTGFYNEQFF
>NA|NA|TRBV7-9|TRBJ2-2
TGTGCCAGCAGCTTTCACAGGCTCGCGAACACCGGGGAGCTGTTTTTT
CASSFHRLANTGELFF
>NA|NA|TRBV5-6|TRBJ1-2
TGTGCCAGCAGCTGGGAGGGCAACTATGGCTACACCTTC
CASSWEGNYGYTF
>NA|NA|TRBV6-5|TRBJ1-2
TGTGCCAGCAGTTACAAAACAGGGCTTATCTATGGCTACACCTTC
CASSYKTGLIYGYTF
>NA|NA|TRBV28|TRBJ1-4
TGTGCCAGCAGCTTTGGGATACGGGGCCCTACAACTAATGAAAAACTGTTTTTT
CASSFGIRGPTTNEKLFF
>NA|NA|TRBV7-9|TRBJ1-2
TGTGCCAGCAGCTTAGGAAGCAGGAGCGACTATGGCTACACCTTC
CASSLGSRSDYGYTF
>TRBD1|NA|TRBV12-3/TRBV12-4|TRBJ1-5
TGTGCCAGCAGTTTCGAGATTGGGGAAACATTGTGGGGACAGGGGCGTGAGGACAATCAGCCCCAGCATTTT
CASSFEIGETLWGQGREDNQPQHF
>NA|NA|TRBV20-1|TRBJ2-1
TGCAGTGCTAGAGATAGGGGACTGCCATCCTACAATGAGCAGTTCTTC
CSARDRGLPSYNEQFF
>TRBD1|NA|TRBV19|TRBJ2-1
TGTGCCAGTAGTTACTCTCTAAGGACAGGGCGGTACAATGAGCAGTTCTTC
CASSYSLRTGRYNEQFF
>TRBD1|few|TRBV7-9|TRBJ1-2
TGTGCCAGCAGCTCCGGACAGGGGTACTATGGCTACACCTTC
CASSSGQGYYGYTF
>NA|few|TRBV19|TRBJ2-7
TGTGCCAGTAGTGCGGAGGGGTTGTTTACCTACGAGCAGTACTTC
CASSAEGLFTYEQYF
>NA|NA|TRBV29-1|TRBJ1-1
TGCAGCGTTGAAGATGTACAGGGCGACACTGAAGCTTTCTTT
CSVEDVQGDTEAFF
>TRBD1|NA|TRBV15|TRBJ1-3
TGTGCCACCAGCACCCTCTGGACAGGGGGCGCGGGAAACACCATATATTTT
CATSTLWTGGAGNTIYF
>NA|NA|TRBV6-5|TRBJ1-2
TGTGCCAGCAGTGTCCAGGGAGACGACGGCTACACCTTC
CASSVQGDDGYTF
>NA|few|TRBV7-8|TRBJ2-7
TGTGCCAGCAGCTTAGAAGTCAGGCCATCCTACGAGCAGTACTTC
CASSLEVRPSYEQYF
>NA|few|TRBV4-1|TRBJ1-5
TGCGCCAGCAGCCAGCACGGCGGAGGCAATCAGCCCCAGCATTTT
CASSQHGGGNQPQHF
>TRBD1|few|TRBV20-1|TRBJ1-6
TGCAGTGCTAGAAGGACAGGCGACTATAATTCACCCCTCCACTTT
CSARRTGDYNSPLHF
>NA|many|TRBV7-9|TRBJ1-1
TGTGCCAGCAGCTTAAAGCCCGGGGAGGAGAACACTGAAGCTTTCTTT
CASSLKPGEENTEAFF